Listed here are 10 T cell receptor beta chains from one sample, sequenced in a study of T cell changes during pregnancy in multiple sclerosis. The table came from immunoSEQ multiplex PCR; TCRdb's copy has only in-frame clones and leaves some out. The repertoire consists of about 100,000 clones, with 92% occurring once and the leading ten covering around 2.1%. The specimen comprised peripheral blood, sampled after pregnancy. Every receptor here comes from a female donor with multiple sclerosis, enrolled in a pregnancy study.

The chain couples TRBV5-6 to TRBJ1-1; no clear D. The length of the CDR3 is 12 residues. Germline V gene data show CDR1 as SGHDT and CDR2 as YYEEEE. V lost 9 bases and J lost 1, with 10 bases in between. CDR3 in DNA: TGTGCCACAAGCGGGAGGAACACTGAAGCTTTCTTT. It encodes CATSGRNTEAFF.

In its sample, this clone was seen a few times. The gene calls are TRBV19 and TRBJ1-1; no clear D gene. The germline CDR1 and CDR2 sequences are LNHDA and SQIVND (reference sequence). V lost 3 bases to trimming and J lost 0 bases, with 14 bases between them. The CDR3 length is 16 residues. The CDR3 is CASSILSSFLNTEAFF. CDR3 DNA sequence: TGTGCCAGTAGTATCCTGAGTAGTTTTTTGAACACTGAAGCTTTCTTT.

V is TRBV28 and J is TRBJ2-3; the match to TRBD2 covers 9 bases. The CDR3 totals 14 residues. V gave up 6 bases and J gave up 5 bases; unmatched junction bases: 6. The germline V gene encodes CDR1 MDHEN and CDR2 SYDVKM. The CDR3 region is CASRIAGAGDTQYF. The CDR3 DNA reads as TGTGCCAGCAGAATAGCGGGAGCGGGAGATACGCAGTATTTT.

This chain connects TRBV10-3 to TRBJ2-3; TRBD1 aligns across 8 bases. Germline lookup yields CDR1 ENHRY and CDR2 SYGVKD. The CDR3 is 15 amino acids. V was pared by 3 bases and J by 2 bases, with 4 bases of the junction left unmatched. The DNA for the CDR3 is TGTGCCATCAGTGACAGGGGGCGTCCCACAGATACGCAGTATTTT. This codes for CAISDRGRPTDTQYF.

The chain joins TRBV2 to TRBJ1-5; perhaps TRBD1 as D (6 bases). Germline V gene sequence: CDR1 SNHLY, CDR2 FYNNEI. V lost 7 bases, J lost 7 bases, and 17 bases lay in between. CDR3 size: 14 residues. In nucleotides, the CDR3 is TGTGCCAGCACCGGGACATCCCAAGGGCAGCCCCAGCATTTT. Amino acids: CASTGTSQGQPQHF.

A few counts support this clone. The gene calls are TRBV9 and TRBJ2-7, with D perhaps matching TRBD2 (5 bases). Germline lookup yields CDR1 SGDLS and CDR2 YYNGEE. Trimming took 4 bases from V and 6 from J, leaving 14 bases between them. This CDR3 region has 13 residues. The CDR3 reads CASSQRSGSEQYF. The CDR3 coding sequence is TGTGCCAGCAGCCAGCGGTCTGGGTCCGAGCAGTACTTC. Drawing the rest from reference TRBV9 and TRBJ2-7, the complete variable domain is DSGVTQTPKHLITATGQRVTLRCSPRSGDLSVYWYQQSLDQGLQFLIQYYNGEERAKGNILERFSAQQFPDLHSELNLSSLELGDSALYFCASSQRSGSEQYFGPGTRLTVT.

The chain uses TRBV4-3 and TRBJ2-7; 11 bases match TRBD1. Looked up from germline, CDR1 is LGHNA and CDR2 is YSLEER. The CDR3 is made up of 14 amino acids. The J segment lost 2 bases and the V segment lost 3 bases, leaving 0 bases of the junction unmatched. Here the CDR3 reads CASSQGQGAYEQYF. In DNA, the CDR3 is TGCGCCAGCAGCCAGGGACAGGGGGCCTACGAGCAGTACTTC.

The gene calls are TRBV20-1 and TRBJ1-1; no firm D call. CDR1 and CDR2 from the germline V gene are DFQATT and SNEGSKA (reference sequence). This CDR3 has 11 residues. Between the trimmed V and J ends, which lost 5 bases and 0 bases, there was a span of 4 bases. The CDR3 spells CSAFMNTEAFF. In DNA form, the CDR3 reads TGCAGTGCTTTCATGAACACTGAAGCTTTCTTT.

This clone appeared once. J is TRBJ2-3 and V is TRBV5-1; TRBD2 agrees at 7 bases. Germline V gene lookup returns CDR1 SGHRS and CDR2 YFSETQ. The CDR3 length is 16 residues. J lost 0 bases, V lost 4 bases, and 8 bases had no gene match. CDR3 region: CASSLPLADSTDTQYF. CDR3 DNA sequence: TGCGCCAGCAGCCTCCCGCTAGCGGATAGCACAGATACGCAGTATTTT.

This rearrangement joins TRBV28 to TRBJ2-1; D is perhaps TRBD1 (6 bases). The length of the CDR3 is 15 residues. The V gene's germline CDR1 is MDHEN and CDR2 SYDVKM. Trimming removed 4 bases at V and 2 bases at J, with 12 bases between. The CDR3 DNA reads TGTGCCAGCAGTTCCCTTCCAGGGGCCTACAATGAGCAGTTCTTC. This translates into CASSSLPGAYNEQFF. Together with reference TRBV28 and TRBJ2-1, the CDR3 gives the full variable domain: DVKVTQSSRYLVKRTGEKVFLECVQDMDHENMFWYRQDPGLGLRLIYFSYDVKMKEKGDIPEGYSVSREKKERFSLILESASTNQTSMYLCASSSLPGAYNEQFFGPGTRLTVL.